The next 2 T cell receptor beta chains were all read from a single sample in a study of blood T cell repertoires in COVID-19. Data came from immunoSEQ multiplex PCR; TCRdb stores just in-frame clones and leaves some out. The sample shows a few hundred thousand clones, around 84% of them seen only once. Material: peripheral blood. Source of these receptors: a man aged 55 to 70 with acute or convalescent COVID-19.

The rearrangement links TRBV6-2 or TRBV6-3 to TRBJ2-7, with 8 bases lining up with TRBD1. V trimming: 5 bases; J trimming: 0 bases; junction bases outside the gene matches: 6. The CDR3 has 15 residues. CDR1 is MNHEY and CDR2 is SVGEGT in the germline V gene. The CDR3 reads CASSKGQVSSYEQYF. The CDR3, as DNA: TGTGCCAGCAGTAAGGGACAGGTGAGCTCCTACGAGCAGTACTTC.

V usage is TRBV18 and J usage is TRBJ1-5; D may be TRBD1 (5 bases). Trimming shortened V by 0 bases and J by 2 bases, and 14 bases separated the two germline ends. The CDR3 has 17 residues. Germline-derived CDR1 and CDR2 are KGHSH and LQKENI. This CDR3 is CASSPPPGGRRNQPQHF. CDR3 nucleotide sequence: TGTGCCAGCTCACCACCGCCGGGGGGGAGGCGCAATCAGCCCCAGCATTTT.